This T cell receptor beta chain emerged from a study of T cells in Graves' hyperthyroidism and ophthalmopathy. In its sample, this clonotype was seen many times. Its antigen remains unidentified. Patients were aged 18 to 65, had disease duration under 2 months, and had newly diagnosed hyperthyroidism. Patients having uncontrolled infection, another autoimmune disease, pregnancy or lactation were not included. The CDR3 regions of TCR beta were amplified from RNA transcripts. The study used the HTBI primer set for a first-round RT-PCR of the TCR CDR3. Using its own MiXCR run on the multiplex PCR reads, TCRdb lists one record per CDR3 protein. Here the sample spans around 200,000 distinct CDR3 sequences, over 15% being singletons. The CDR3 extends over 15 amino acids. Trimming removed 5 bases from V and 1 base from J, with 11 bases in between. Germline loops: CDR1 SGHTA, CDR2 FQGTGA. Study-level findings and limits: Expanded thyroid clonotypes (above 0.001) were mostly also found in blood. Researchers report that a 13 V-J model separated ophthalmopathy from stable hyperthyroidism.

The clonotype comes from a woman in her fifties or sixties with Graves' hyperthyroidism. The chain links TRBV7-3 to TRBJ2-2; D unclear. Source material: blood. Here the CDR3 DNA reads TGTGCCAGCAGCCCCAGATACAGGAACACCGGGGAGCTGTTTTTT. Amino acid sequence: CASSPRYRNTGELFF.